These 30 T cell receptor beta chains share one sample of origin, sequenced in a study of blood T cell repertoires in COVID-19. The method was immunoSEQ multiplex PCR; TCRdb's version includes in-frame clones alone and lacks a portion of them. The table lists 80,000 to 95,000 clones, more than 75% of them singletons, with about 15% in the top ten. The sample consisted of peripheral blood. All receptors derive from a woman aged 70-85 years with acute or convalescent COVID-19.

The chain recombines TRBV21-1 with TRBJ1-1; the table's D call, TRBD1, has no DNA check behind it. TRBV21-1 is recorded as a pseudogene. The CDR3 spans 16 residues. CDR3 DNA: TGTGCCAGCAGCAAAGAAGGGTCCGACAGGGCTACTGAAGCTTTCTTT. The encoded protein is CASSKEGSDRATEAFF.

This chain joins TRBV28 and TRBJ2-1; 7 positions match TRBD2. Germline V gene data show CDR1 as MDHEN and CDR2 as SYDVKM. V dropped 7 bases and J dropped 0; count of bases not matched to a gene: 3. This CDR3 spans 14 amino acids. The CDR3 DNA reads TGTGCCAGCATACGGGGGGTCTCCTACAATGAGCAGTTCTTC. This gives the protein CASIRGVSYNEQFF.

The gene calls are TRBV6-5 and TRBJ1-5; 8 positions agree with TRBD1. The length of the CDR3 is 14 residues. Per the germline V gene, CDR1 is MNHEY and CDR2 is SVGAGI. Germline trimming cut 6 bases from V and 7 bases from J; bases unmatched to any gene: 8. CDR3 bases: TGTGCCAGCAGCCTAGGACAGGGCCGCCAGCCCCAGCATTTT. Amino acid sequence: CASSLGQGRQPQHF.

This clone was found a few times. J is TRBJ1-1 and V is TRBV7-9; 10 bases are a match to TRBD1. CDR3 length equals 14 residues. V lost 5 bases and J lost 1; bases outside the gene matches: 1. The germline V gene has CDR1 SEHNR and CDR2 FQNEAQ (reference sequence). The chain's CDR3 is CASSGQGGNTEAFF. The CDR3 nucleotides read TGTGCCAGCAGCGGACAGGGGGGGAACACTGAAGCTTTCTTT.

The CDR3 reads CASSDVTGDGNEQFF. CDR3 DNA sequence: TGTGCCAGCAGTGACGTGACAGGGGATGGAAATGAGCAGTTCTTC. This chain links TRBV6-4 with TRBJ2-1; 8 nucleotides agree with TRBD1. This CDR3 is built from 15 residues. V was clipped by 2 bases and J by 7 bases; unmatched bases: 7. Per the germline V gene, CDR1 is MRHNA and CDR2 is SNTAGT.

The V gene is TRBV7-9, the J gene TRBJ1-4, with D unresolved. This CDR3 comprises 18 residues. Per the germline V gene, CDR1 is SEHNR and CDR2 is FQNEAQ (reference sequence). The V gene lost 1 base and the J gene lost 5 bases, with 20 bases spanning the gap. The chain's CDR3 is CASSLDPTTRELNEKLFF. The CDR3 nucleotides are TGTGCCAGCAGCTTAGATCCCACAACCCGGGAATTAAATGAAAAACTGTTTTTT.

The chain combines TRBV5-1 with TRBJ2-3, with 8 bases that match TRBD2. Germline V lookup: CDR1 SGHRS, CDR2 YFSETQ. V lost 6 bases to trimming and J lost 0 bases; unmatched junction nucleotides: 6. The CDR3 contains 15 residues. The CDR3 loop is CASTLAGWSTDTQYF. For the CDR3, the DNA is TGCGCCAGCACCTTAGCGGGGTGGAGCACAGATACGCAGTATTTT.

J is TRBJ2-3 and V is TRBV15, with TRBD1 matching over 9 bases. The CDR3 consists of 16 residues. Germline assignment: CDR1 LNHNV and CDR2 YYDKDF (reference sequence). The ends lost 2 bases at V and 5 bases at J; junction bases unmatched: 8. The CDR3 DNA sequence: TGTGCCACCAGCAGACCCTGGACAGGGGTATTAGATACGCAGTATTTT. Translation: CATSRPWTGVLDTQYF.

The chain links TRBV4-1 to TRBJ1-2; D unclear. V lost 0 bases, J lost 7 bases, and 15 bases lay in between. The CDR3 has 15 amino acids. The V gene's germline CDR1 is MGHRA and CDR2 YSYEKL. The CDR3 bases are TGCGCCAGCAGCCAAGATCCACAACAGCGGAGTGGCTACACCTTC. Protein product: CASSQDPQQRSGYTF.

This chain links TRBV5-4 with TRBJ1-5; D is perhaps TRBD1 (5 bases). Germline assignment: CDR1 SGHNT and CDR2 YYREEE (reference sequence). Trimming took off 2 bases at V and 5 bases at J, with 23 bases between the two ends. This CDR3 is built from 18 residues. Written as DNA, the CDR3 is TGTGCCAGCAGCTTTCGGGCAGGGAACGCAAGACTGGATCAGCCCCAGCATTTT. Translation gives CASSFRAGNARLDQPQHF.

The V call is TRBV7-8, the J call TRBJ1-6; a possible D gene is TRBD1 (6 bases). The CDR3 is made up of 13 amino acids. Trimming shortened V by 4 bases and J by 10 bases, and 11 bases separated the two germline ends. CDR1 and CDR2 from the germline V gene are SGHVS and FQNEAQ. This CDR3 is CASSSDRRSPLHF. As DNA, the CDR3 is TGTGCCAGCAGCTCGGACAGAAGATCACCCCTCCACTTT.

V gene TRBV6-4 combines with J gene TRBJ2-5; perhaps TRBD2 as D (5 bases). Trimming stripped 3 bases from V and 5 bases from J, with 10 bases between. The CDR3 has 13 amino acids. Germline V gene sequence: CDR1 MRHNA, CDR2 SNTAGT. The CDR3 region is CASSESGEETQYF. Written as DNA, the CDR3 is TGTGCCAGCAGTGAATCCGGGGAGGAGACCCAGTACTTC.

The V call is TRBV5-1, the J call TRBJ2-1; perhaps TRBD2 as D (6 bases). CDR1 SGHRS and CDR2 YFSETQ come from the germline V gene. The CDR3 sequence is 16 residues long. The V gene lost 5 bases and the J gene lost 4 bases, with 19 bases spanning the gap. The CDR3 DNA reads TGCGCCAGCAGGGTGGGCCCGGGAGCAGGTTACAATGAGCAGTTCTTC. This translates into CASRVGPGAGYNEQFF. The variable domain in full, completed from reference TRBV5-1 and TRBJ2-1, reads KAGVTQTPRYLIKTRGQQVTLSCSPISGHRSVSWYQQTPGQGLQFLFEYFSETQRNKGNFPGRFSGRQFSNSRSEMNVSTLELGDSALYLCASRVGPGAGYNEQFFGPGTRLTVL.

The V and J genes are TRBV28 and TRBJ1-4; tentatively, D is TRBD1 (6 bases). Germline CDR1 reads MDHEN; CDR2 reads SYDVKM. This CDR3 is built from 15 residues. The germline V and J ends were trimmed by 7 bases and 8 bases, with 20 bases remaining between them. The chain's CDR3 is CASINGGGRREKLFF. The CDR3 DNA sequence: TGTGCCAGCATCAACGGGGGGGGGCGAAGAGAAAAACTGTTTTTT.

The chain recombines TRBV27 with TRBJ1-5; 7 bases are a match to TRBD1. The CDR3 length is 17 residues. After removal of 5 bases from V and 3 bases from J, the junction contained 13 bases not matched to a gene. CDR1 and CDR2 from the germline V gene are MNHEY and SMNVEV (reference sequence). The CDR3 is CASSPIWAGTANQPQHF. For the CDR3, the DNA is TGTGCCAGCAGTCCGATATGGGCCGGGACAGCCAATCAGCCCCAGCATTTT.

The chain combines TRBV30 with TRBJ2-2; TRBD2 matches 11 bases. This CDR3 contains 15 residues. V gave up 5 bases and J gave up 4 bases; unmatched junction bases: 6. Germline V gene sequence: CDR1 GTSNPN, CDR2 SVGIG (reference sequence). The CDR3 region is CAWSTSGAITGELFF. CDR3 DNA sequence: TGTGCCTGGTCGACTAGCGGGGCGATCACCGGGGAGCTGTTTTTT.

The V call is TRBV4-1, the J call TRBJ2-2, with a weak D call TRBD1 (6 bases). The CDR3 consists of 13 residues. Germline CDR1 is MGHRA and CDR2 is YSYEKL. V was cut by 4 bases and J by 7 bases, with 10 bases left in between. The CDR3, as DNA: TGCGCCAGCAGCCGACAGGTGGACGGGGAGCTGTTTTTT. It codes for CASSRQVDGELFF.

The chain employs TRBV14 and TRBJ1-2, with D possibly matching TRBD1 (5 bases). Germline V CDR1 and CDR2: SGHDN, FVKESK. CDR3 length equals 15 residues. Trimming pared 4 bases from V and 4 bases from J, leaving 16 bases between. CDR3 coding DNA: TGTGCCAGCAGCCGAGACAGAGAGGTGGGCTATGGCTACACCTTC. Translation gives CASSRDREVGYGYTF.

The chain couples TRBV29-1 to TRBJ2-1, with 11 bases lining up with TRBD2. The CDR3 sequence is 14 residues long. Germline lookup yields CDR1 SQVTM and CDR2 ANQGSEA. V lost 5 bases, J lost 8 bases, and 8 bases stayed unmatched. CDR3 sequence (DNA): TGCAGCGTTTCCCTTAGCGGGAGGGCAGATGAGCAGTTCTTC. Translated: CSVSLSGRADEQFF.

This CDR3 reads CASSPGEEGGYTF. In DNA form, the CDR3 reads TGTGCCAGCTCCCCAGGGGAGGAGGGCGGCTACACCTTC. The V gene is TRBV18, the J gene TRBJ1-2, with a possible D match to TRBD1 (6 bases). V lost 6 bases and J 8 bases, leaving 16 bases between the germline ends. Germline CDR1 is KGHSH and CDR2 is LQKENI. CDR3 length: 13 amino acids.

In its sample, this clone was seen once. The V gene is TRBV5-1, the J gene TRBJ2-5; D uncertain. The V end was cut by 4 bases, the J end by 3 bases, with 13 bases between. The germline V gene encodes CDR1 SGHRS and CDR2 YFSETQ. The CDR3 length is 14 residues. The CDR3 reads CASSPGDGKETQYF. The CDR3 DNA sequence: TGCGCCAGCAGCCCGGGTGACGGTAAAGAGACCCAGTACTTC.

The rearrangement joins TRBV3-1 (or the pseudogene TRBV3-2) to TRBJ1-5, with D uncertain. V was clipped by 0 bases and J by 3 bases, with 3 bases between them. Germline loops: CDR1 LGHDT, CDR2 YNNKEL (reference sequence). The CDR3 is 13 amino acids. DNA of the CDR3: TGTGCCAGCAGCCAAGATATCAATCAGCCCCAGCATTTT. Protein: CASSQDINQPQHF.

The sample holds one count of this clone. The rearrangement joins TRBV29-1 to TRBJ2-5, with D perhaps TRBD2 (6 bases). Trimming removed 6 bases from V and 4 bases from J, with 15 bases in between. Looked up from germline, CDR1 is SQVTM and CDR2 is ANQGSEA. The CDR3 length is 13 residues. The CDR3 is CSVEEGLRETQYF. As DNA, the CDR3 is TGCAGCGTCGAGGAGGGCCTGAGAGAGACCCAGTACTTC.

CDR3 DNA sequence: TGTGCCAGCAGTTACTCAGGGGGCGTAGGCTCCTATAATTCACCCCTCCACTTT. Translating gives CASSYSGGVGSYNSPLHF. The chain links TRBV6-2 or TRBV6-3 to TRBJ1-6; 7 bases agree with TRBD1. Trimming took 0 bases from V and 0 from J; bases not matched to a gene: 5. The CDR3 totals 18 residues. Germline CDR1 reads MNHEY; CDR2 reads SVGEGT.

The chain combines TRBV11-2 with TRBJ2-5; TRBD1 matches 7 bases. J lost 5 bases, V lost 5 bases, and 8 bases had no gene match. There are 14 residues in the CDR3. The V gene's germline CDR1 is SGHAT and CDR2 FQNNGV. CDR3 bases: TGTGCCAGCAGCCCGACAGGGCCGGGGGAGACCCAGTACTTC. Its translation: CASSPTGPGETQYF.

The chain couples TRBV4-3 to TRBJ1-2; 8 bases align to TRBD1. The germline V gene encodes CDR1 LGHNA and CDR2 YSLEER. CDR3 length: 19 amino acids. V shed 0 bases, J shed 2 bases, and the junction held 14 bases outside the gene matches. The DNA of the CDR3 is TGCGCCAGCAGCCAAGAACCCCTTGGACAGGGCAGGGTCAACTATGGCTACACCTTC. Translation: CASSQEPLGQGRVNYGYTF.

The chain links TRBV4-1 to TRBJ2-7, with 9 bases fitting TRBD1. The ends lost 0 bases at V and 3 bases at J; junction bases unmatched: 3. Germline CDR1 MGHRA, CDR2 YSYEKL. The length of the CDR3 is 15 residues. The CDR3 nucleotides are TGCGCCAGCAGCCAAGATCCGACAGGGGGCTACGAGCAGTACGTC. Translation gives CASSQDPTGGYEQYV.

V and J are TRBV13 and TRBJ1-2; possible D gene TRBD1, 5 bases. V gave up 0 bases and J gave up 1 base, with 12 bases separating them. CDR1 and CDR2 from the germline V gene are PRHDT and FYEKMQ (reference sequence). The CDR3 extends over 16 amino acids. The CDR3 reads CASSLGRGLINYGYTF. DNA of the CDR3: TGTGCCAGCAGCTTAGGCCGGGGACTGATTAACTATGGCTACACCTTC.

The V call is TRBV6-6, the J call TRBJ2-1; tentatively, D is TRBD2 (6 bases). Germline values: CDR1 MNHNY, CDR2 SVGAGI (reference sequence). CDR3 length: 12 residues. Trimming shortened V by 8 bases and J by 6 bases, and 11 bases separated the two germline ends. In nucleotides, the CDR3 is TGTGCCAGCTCGGGAGCCGGCAATGAGCAGTTCTTC. Translation: CASSGAGNEQFF.

The chain joins TRBV5-1 to TRBJ1-3; D is perhaps TRBD1 (6 bases). Trimming stripped 0 bases from V and 5 bases from J, with 24 bases between. The CDR3 has 19 residues. Germline CDR1 and CDR2: SGHRS and YFSETQ. The CDR3 DNA reads as TGCGCCAGCAGCTTGGAGGGGGGGGGTTCTAGGGCCAGCCGAAACACCATATATTTT. This encodes CASSLEGGGSRASRNTIYF.